A single sample is the source of the 3 T cell receptor beta chains below, sequenced in a study of cytomegalovirus exposure and HLA in healthy donors. PCR primers comprised 60 Vbeta and 13 Jbeta primers. Some clones are missing from TCRdb's copy, which holds only in-frame ones; the method was immunoSEQ multiplex PCR. Among 180,000 or so clones listed, about 81% were seen once. Sequencing was performed on PBMCs. The receptors were gathered from a middle-aged man in good health and CMV-seronegative.

The table lists this clone with a few counts. The chain employs TRBV4-2 and TRBJ2-3, with 7 nucleotides matching TRBD2. From germline, CDR1 is LGHNA and CDR2 YNFKEQ. This CDR3 is 14 amino acids long. J was trimmed by 6 bases and V by 3 bases; bases with no gene match: 6. The CDR3 region has the DNA TGTGCCAGCAGCCAGGCCAGCGGGGCTGATACGCAGTATTTT. This gives the protein CASSQASGADTQYF.

The chain links TRBV30 to TRBJ2-7, with 8 nucleotides matching TRBD1. V lost 7 bases and J lost 0; bases outside the gene matches: 11. Germline V gene sequence: CDR1 GTSNPN, CDR2 SVGIG (reference sequence). This CDR3 spans 15 amino acids. The CDR3 is CASGGGDRISYEQYF. CDR3 DNA: TGTGCCTCAGGAGGTGGGGACAGGATCTCCTACGAGCAGTACTTC.

This clone was picked up one time. This CDR3 is also generated by other DNA sequences in the sample. In nucleotides, the CDR3 is TGTGCCAGCAGCGTAGTCGGGAGCGGCACCGGGGAGCTGTTTTTT. The encoded protein is CASSVVGSGTGELFF. This chain links TRBV9 with TRBJ2-2; D is perhaps TRBD2 (6 bases). V lost 0 bases and J lost 4, with 10 bases in between. This CDR3 has 15 residues. Germline CDR1 SGDLS, CDR2 YYNGEE. Drawing the rest from reference TRBV9 and TRBJ2-2, the complete variable domain is DSGVTQTPKHLITATGQRVTLRCSPRSGDLSVYWYQQSLDQGLQFLIQYYNGEERAKGNILERFSAQQFPDLHSELNLSSLELGDSALYFCASSVVGSGTGELFFGEGSRLTVL.